The source of this TCR beta chain is a study of control samples from healthy donors and cancer patients. CDR3 length: 15 residues. J gave up 7 bases and V 3 bases, and 10 bases lay outside the gene matches. In germline, CDR1 is SQVTM, CDR2 ANQGSEA. This clone was seen only once. Data came from immunoSEQ multiplex PCR; TCRdb stores just in-frame clones and leaves some out. The data contain fewer than 250,000 clones, roughly nine tenths of them seen just once; the ten biggest clones take up less than 2%. What was sequenced was blood. This TCR derives from a man aged 30-40 years in good health. The rearrangement joins TRBV29-1 to TRBJ2-1; 9 nucleotides match TRBD2. The CDR3 nucleotides are TGCAGCGTTGATATGGGCGGGGGGGCCGGAAATGAGCAGTTCTTC. This encodes CSVDMGGGAGNEQFF.